The present T cell receptor (beta chain) was sequenced within a study of blood T cells in healthy people across ages. The length of the CDR3 is 17 residues. With 0 bases clipped from V and 5 bases from J, the junction kept 6 bases outside the gene matches. The germline gives CDR1 SGDLS, CDR2 YYNGEE. With a J-beta primer mix and a sample-barcoded 5' primer, a second PCR ran roughly 7 to 11 cycles. TCRdb reprocessed the 5' RACE reads with MiXCR, giving one entry per CDR3 protein. The sample shows about 1.8 million distinct CDR3 sequences, about 49% of them seen only once. Only a few counts were recorded for this clonotype.

Sequenced material: blood. This TCR was sampled from a woman between 40 and 55 years old in good health. The chain couples TRBV9 to TRBJ2-1, with TRBD2 matching 12 bases. CDR3 DNA: TGTGCCAGCAGCGTAGCTACTAGCGGGGGGCCCCACAATGAGCAGTTCTTC. It yields the protein CASSVATSGGPHNEQFF.